The sequence of this TCR beta chain was determined in a study of beta chain features in type 1 diabetes. Turning to the study itself: The number of sorted cells examined across all samples was some 100 million.

Reverse transcribing all isolated RNA meant expressed TCRB transcripts were sequenced. Sequencing was performed with immunoSEQ multiplex PCR; in TCRdb, only in-frame clones are kept and a portion is missing. The sample records tens of thousands of clones, around 45% being singletons. Broader study findings: Cells carrying high TCR expression could end up over-represented when cDNA is sequenced. Moderately but significantly shorter TCRB CDR3s were found in Type 1 diabetes patients in all four CD4+ subsets.

In germline, CDR1 is LNHDA, CDR2 SQIVND (reference sequence). The CDR3 has 13 amino acids. V lost 3 bases, J lost 4 bases, and 3 bases stayed unmatched. A CD45RO/CCR7/CD25/CD127/CD95/CD27 panel sorted naive, central memory, regulatory and stem cell-like memory CD4+ cells. Sorting gave populations that all exceeded 98% purity. This clone was found a few times. The antigen remains unidentified. Sequences were obtained from stem cell memory CD4+ T cells from blood. The origin of this receptor is a man between 25 and 39 years old with type 1 diabetes. The rearrangement joins TRBV19 to TRBJ2-7; TRBD1 aligns across 7 bases. The CDR3 here is CASSIDREYEQYF. In DNA form, the CDR3 reads TGTGCCAGTAGTATTGACAGGGAATACGAGCAGTACTTC.